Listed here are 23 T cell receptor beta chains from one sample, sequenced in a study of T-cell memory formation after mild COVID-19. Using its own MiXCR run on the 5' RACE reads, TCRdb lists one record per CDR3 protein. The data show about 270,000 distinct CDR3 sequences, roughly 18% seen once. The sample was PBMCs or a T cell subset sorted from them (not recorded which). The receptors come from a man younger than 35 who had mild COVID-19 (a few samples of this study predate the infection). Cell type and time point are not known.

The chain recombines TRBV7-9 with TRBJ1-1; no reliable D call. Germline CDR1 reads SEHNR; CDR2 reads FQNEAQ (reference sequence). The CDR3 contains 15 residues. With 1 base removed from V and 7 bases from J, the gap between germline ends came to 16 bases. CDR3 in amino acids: CASSLGIVRAVEAFF. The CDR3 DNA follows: TGTGCCAGCAGCTTAGGTATAGTTAGAGCCGTTGAAGCTTTCTTT.

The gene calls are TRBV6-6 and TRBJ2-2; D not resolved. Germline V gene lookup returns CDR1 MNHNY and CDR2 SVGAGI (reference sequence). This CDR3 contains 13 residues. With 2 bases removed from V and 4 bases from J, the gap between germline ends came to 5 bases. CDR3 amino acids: CASSYVITGELFF. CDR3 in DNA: TGTGCCAGCAGTTACGTGATCACCGGGGAGCTGTTTTTT.

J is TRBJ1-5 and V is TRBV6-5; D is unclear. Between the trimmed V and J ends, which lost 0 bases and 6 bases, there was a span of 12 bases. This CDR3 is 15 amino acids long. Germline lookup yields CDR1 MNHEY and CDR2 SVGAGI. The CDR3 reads CASSYSGFRGQPQHF. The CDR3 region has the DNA TGTGCCAGCAGTTACTCGGGATTTCGAGGTCAGCCCCAGCATTTT.

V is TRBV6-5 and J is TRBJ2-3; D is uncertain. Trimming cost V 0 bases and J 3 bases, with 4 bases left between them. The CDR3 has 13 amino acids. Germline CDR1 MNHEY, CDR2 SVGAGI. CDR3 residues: CASSYSETDTQYF. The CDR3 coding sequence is TGTGCCAGCAGTTACTCCGAAACAGATACGCAGTATTTT.

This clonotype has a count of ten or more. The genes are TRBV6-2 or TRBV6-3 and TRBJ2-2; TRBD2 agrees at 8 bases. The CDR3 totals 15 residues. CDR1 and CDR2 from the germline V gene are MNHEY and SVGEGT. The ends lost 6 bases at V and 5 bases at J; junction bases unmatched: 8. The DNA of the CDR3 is TGTGCCAGCAGGAGTTGGCGGGGGGAGACCGGGGAGCTGTTTTTT. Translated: CASRSWRGETGELFF.

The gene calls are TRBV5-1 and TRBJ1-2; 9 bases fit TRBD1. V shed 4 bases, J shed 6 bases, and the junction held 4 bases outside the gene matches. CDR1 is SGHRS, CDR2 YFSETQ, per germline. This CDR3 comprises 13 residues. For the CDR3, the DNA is TGCGCCAGCAGCCCCGGACAGGGGCATGGCTACACCTTC. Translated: CASSPGQGHGYTF.

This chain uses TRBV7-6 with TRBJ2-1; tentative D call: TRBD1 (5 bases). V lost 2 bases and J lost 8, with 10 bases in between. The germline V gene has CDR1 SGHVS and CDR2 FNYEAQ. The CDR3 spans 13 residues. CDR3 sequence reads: CASSLRGADEQFF. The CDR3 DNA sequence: TGTGCCAGCAGCTTACGTGGGGCGGATGAGCAGTTCTTC.

CDR3 sequence reads: CASSGGRGKETQYF. Written as DNA, the CDR3 is TGCGCCAGCAGCGGCGGCAGGGGGAAGGAGACCCAGTACTTC. The V call is TRBV5-1, the J call TRBJ2-5; 7 positions agree with TRBD1. The CDR3 loop spans 14 amino acids. V shed 4 bases, J shed 5 bases, and the junction held 8 bases outside the gene matches. Germline CDR1 reads SGHRS; CDR2 reads YFSETQ.

As DNA, the CDR3 is TGTGCCAGCAGCTTAATGACGAGGGCTTTCTTT. Translation gives CASSLMTRAFF. The chain carries TRBV7-2 and TRBJ1-1; D gene ambiguous. Germline V lookup: CDR1 SGHTA, CDR2 FQGNSA. The CDR3 extends over 11 amino acids. V gave up 2 bases and J gave up 11 bases, with 9 bases separating them.

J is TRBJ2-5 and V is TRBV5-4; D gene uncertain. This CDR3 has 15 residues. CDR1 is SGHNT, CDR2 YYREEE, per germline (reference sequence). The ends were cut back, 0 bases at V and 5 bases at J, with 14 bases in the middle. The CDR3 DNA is TGTGCCAGCAGCTTGGCCGTGGAAGGTAGTGAGACCCAGTACTTC. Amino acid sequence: CASSLAVEGSETQYF.

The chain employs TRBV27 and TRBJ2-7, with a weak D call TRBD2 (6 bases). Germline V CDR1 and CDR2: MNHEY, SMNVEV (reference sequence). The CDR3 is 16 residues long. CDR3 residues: CASQGLRRGGNNEQYF. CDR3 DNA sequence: TGTGCTTCTCAGGGCCTCCGGCGGGGTGGCAACAACGAGCAGTACTTC.

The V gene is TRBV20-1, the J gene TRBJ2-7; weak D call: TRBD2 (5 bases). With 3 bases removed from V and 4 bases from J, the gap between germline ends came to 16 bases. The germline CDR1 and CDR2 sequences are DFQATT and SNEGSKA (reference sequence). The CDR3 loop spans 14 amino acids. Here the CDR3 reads CSARNWGVGYEQYF. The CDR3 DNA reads TGCAGTGCTAGGAATTGGGGAGTGGGATACGAGCAGTACTTC.

The CDR3 sequence is CASSQQGQGAGELFF. As DNA, the CDR3 is TGCGCCAGCAGCCAACAGGGACAGGGTGCCGGGGAGCTGTTTTTT. The gene calls are TRBV5-1 and TRBJ2-2, with 9 nucleotides matching TRBD1. After removal of 4 bases from V and 6 bases from J, the junction contained 7 bases not matched to a gene. The CDR3 is 15 amino acids. Germline CDR1 and CDR2: SGHRS and YFSETQ.

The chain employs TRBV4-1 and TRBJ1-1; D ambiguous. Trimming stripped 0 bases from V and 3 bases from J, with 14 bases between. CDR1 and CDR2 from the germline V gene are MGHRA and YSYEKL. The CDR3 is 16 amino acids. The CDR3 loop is CASSQEIRRAHTEAFF. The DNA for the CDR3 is TGCGCCAGCAGCCAAGAAATACGGCGAGCGCACACTGAAGCTTTCTTT.

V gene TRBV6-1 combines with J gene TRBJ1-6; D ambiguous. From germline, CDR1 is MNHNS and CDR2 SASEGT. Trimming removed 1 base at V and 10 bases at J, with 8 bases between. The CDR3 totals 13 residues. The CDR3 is CASSEVTGSPLHF. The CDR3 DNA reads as TGTGCCAGCAGTGAAGTGACTGGGTCACCCCTCCACTTT.

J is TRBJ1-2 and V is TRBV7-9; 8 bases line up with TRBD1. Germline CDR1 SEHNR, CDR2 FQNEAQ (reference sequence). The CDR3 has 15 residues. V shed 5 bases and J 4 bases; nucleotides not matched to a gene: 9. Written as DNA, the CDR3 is TGTGCCAGCAGCCTGGGACAGGCCGTCGGCTATGGCTACACCTTC. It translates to CASSLGQAVGYGYTF.

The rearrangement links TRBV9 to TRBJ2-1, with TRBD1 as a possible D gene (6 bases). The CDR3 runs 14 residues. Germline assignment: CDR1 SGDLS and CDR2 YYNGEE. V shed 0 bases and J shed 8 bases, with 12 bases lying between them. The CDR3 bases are TGTGCCAGCAGCGTAGTCCTGGGGGCTCATGAGCAGTTCTTC. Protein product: CASSVVLGAHEQFF.

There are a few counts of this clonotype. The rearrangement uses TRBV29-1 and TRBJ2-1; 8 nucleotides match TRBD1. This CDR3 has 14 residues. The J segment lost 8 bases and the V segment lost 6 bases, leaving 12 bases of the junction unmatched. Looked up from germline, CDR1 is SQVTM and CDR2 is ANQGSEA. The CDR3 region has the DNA TGCAGCGTCGTCGAGCCAGGGGGCCTGTATGAGCAGTTCTTC. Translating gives CSVVEPGGLYEQFF.

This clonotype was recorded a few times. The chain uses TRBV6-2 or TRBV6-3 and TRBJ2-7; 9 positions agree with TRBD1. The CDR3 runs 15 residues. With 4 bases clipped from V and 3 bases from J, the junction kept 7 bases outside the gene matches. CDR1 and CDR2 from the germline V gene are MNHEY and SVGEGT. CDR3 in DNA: TGTGCCAGCAGTTCGGCGGGACAGGGATACTACGAGCAGTACTTC. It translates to CASSSAGQGYYEQYF.

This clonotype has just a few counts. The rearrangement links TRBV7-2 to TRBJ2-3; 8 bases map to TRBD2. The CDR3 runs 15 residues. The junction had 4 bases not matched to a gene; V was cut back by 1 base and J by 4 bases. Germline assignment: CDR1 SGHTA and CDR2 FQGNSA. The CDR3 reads CASSLGAGGPDTQYF. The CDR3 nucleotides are TGTGCCAGCAGCTTAGGGGCGGGGGGCCCAGATACGCAGTATTTT. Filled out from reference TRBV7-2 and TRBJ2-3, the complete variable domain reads GAGVSQSPSNKVTEKGKDVELRCDPISGHTALYWYRQSLGQGLEFLIYFQGNSAPDKSGLPSDRFSAERTGGSVSTLTIQRTQQEDSAVYLCASSLGAGGPDTQYFGPGTRLTVL.

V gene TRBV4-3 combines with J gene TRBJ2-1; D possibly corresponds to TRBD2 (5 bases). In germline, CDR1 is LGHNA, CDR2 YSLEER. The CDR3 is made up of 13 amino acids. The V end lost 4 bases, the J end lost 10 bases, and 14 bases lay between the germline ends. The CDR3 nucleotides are TGCGCCAGCAGCCCACGGAGGTGGAGGGAGCAGTTCTTC. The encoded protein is CASSPRRWREQFF.

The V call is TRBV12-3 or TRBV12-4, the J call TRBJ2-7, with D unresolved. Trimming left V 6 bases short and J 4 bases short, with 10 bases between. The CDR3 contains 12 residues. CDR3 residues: CASRSNGYEQYF. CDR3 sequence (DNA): TGTGCCAGCAGGTCCAATGGGTACGAGCAGTACTTC.

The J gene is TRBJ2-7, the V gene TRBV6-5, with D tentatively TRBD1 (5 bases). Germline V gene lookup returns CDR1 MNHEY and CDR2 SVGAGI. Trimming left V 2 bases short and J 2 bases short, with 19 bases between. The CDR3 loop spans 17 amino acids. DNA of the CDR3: TGTGCCAGCAGTTACCTGGAAAAGGGGTTTACTACCTACGAGCAGTACTTC. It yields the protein CASSYLEKGFTTYEQYF.